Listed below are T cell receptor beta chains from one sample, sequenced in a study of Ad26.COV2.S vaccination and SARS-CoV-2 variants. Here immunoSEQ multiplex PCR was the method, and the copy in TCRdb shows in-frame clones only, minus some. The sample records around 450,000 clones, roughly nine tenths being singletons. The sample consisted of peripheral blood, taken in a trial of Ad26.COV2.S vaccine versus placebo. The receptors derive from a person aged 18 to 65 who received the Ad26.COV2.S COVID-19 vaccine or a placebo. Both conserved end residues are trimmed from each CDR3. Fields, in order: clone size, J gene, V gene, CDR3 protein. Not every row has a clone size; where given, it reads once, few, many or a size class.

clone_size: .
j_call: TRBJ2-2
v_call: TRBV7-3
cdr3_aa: ASSEQVFGELF

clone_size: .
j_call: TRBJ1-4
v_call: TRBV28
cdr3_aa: ASSLPGQVWEKLF

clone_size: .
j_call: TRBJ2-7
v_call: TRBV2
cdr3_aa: ASSAPWGGGEQY

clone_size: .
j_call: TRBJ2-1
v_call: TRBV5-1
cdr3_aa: ASSAGGTSGGNEQF

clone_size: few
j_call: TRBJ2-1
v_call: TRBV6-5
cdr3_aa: ASSYSGQHNEQF

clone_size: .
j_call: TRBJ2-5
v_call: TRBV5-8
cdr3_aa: ASSLVGAGGTQY

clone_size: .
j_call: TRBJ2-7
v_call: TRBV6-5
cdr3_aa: ASSYRFRDQVYEQY

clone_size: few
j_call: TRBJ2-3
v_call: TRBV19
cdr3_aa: ASTDGTGTDTQY

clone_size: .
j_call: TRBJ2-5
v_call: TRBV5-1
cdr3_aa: ASSLTVQETQY

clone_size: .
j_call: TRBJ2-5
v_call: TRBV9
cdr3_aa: ASSVMLGETQY

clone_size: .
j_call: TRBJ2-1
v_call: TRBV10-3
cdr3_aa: AISEGESYNEQF

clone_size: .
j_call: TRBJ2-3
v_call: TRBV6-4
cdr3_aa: ASPGYPSTDTQY

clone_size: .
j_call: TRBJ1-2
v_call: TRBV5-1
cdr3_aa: ASSFGQALYGYT

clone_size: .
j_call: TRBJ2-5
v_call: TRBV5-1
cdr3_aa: ASSFLAGGQETQY

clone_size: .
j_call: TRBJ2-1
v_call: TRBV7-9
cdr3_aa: ASSLVLGDNEQF

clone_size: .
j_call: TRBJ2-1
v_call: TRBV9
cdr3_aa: ASSPRPSGGGTEQF

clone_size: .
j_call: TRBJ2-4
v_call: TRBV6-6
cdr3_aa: ASSYLPLALQY

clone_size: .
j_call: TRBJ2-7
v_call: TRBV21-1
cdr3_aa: ASSIVGIGDPKEQY

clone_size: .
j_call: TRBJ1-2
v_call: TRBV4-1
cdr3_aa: ASSQAGQRYGYT

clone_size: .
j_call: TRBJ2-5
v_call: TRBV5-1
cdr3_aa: ASSSYPPGTSGGYQETQY

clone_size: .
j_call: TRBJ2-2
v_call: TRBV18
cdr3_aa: ASSARSGADTGELF

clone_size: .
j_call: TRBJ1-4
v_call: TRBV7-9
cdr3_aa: ASSLVPGVGYNEKLF

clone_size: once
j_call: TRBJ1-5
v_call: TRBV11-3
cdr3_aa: ASSTRQWPKPQH

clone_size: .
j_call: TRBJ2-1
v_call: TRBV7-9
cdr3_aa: ASSPSGSLYNEQF

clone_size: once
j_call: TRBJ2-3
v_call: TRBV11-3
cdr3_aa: ASSRPGRDTQY